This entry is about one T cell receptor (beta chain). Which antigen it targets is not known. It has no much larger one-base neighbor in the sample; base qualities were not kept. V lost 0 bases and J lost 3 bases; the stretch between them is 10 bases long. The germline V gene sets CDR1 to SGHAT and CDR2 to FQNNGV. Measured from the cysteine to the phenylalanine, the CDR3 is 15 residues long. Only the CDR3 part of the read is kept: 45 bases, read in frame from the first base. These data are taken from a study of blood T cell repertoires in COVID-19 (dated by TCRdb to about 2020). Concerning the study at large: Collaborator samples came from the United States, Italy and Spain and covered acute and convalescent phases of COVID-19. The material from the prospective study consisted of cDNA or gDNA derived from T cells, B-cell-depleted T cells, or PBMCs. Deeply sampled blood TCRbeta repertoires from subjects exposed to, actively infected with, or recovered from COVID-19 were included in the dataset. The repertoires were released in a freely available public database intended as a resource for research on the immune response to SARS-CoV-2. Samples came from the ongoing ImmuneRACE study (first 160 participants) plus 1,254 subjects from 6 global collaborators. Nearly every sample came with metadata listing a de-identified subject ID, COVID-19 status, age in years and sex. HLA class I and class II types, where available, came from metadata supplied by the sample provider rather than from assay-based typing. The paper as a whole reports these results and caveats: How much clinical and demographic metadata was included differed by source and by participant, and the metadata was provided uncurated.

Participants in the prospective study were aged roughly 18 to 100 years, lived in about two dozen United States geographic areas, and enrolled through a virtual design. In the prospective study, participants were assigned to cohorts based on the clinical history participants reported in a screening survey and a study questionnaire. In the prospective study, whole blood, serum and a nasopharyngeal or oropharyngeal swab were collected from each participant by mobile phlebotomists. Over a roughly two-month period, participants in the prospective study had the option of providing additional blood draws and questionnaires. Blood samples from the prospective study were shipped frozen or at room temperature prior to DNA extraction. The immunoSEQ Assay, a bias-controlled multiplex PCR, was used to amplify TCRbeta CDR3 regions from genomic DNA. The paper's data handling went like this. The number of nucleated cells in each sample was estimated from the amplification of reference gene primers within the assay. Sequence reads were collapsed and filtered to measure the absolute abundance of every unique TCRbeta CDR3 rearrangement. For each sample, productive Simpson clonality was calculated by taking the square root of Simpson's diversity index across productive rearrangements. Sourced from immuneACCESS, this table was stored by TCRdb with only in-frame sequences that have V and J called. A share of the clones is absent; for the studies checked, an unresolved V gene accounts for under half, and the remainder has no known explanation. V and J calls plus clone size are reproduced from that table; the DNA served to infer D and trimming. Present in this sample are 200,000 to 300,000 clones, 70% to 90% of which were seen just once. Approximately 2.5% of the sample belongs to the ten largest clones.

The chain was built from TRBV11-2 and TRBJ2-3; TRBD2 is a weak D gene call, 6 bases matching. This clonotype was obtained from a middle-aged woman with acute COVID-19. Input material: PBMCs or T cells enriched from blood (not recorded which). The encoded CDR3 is CASSLDRGNTDTQYF. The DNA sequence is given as TGTGCCAGCAGCTTAGATCGGGGGAATACAGATACGCAGTATTTT.